This T cell receptor beta chain stems from a study of T-cell reconstitution after alpha-beta-depleted transplantation in children listed by TCRdb under 2016. Regarding the research as a whole: Using TCR repertoire profiling, the study followed T-cell immune reconstitution in a quantitative way in children after TCRalphabeta/CD19-depleted allogeneic hematopoietic cell transplantation.

The label giving this sample's treatment or condition can be read as: allogeneic hematopoietic cell transplantation with graft depleted of TCRalphabeta T cells and CD19 B cells. The transplant recipients were children given TCRalphabeta/CD19-depleted allogeneic hematopoietic cell grafts. On this clonotype: Its target antigen remains unknown. Within one base of it there is no much larger clone, and no base qualities were kept.

Library preparation was by PCR. Sequencing relied on an Illumina HiSeq 2500. Molecular barcoding was employed in the preparation of TCR libraries, with unique molecular identifiers being used to normalize TCRbeta repertoire quantification. TCRdb trimmed public reads at Q25 via fastp, called clones via MiXCR and kept in-frame beta chains. Each entry merges the rows of one CDR3 protein and shows their most common DNA and genes. Recorded for this sample are roughly 120,000 distinct CDR3 sequences; 23% of them occurred a single time. The ten largest clones take up over 9.5% of the sample. The research as a whole found: In some patients, high TCRbeta diversity at day 60 was attributed to recipient T cells and intrathymic progenitors that had survived conditioning. Hyperexpanded clone frequencies declined over subsequent months; after one year, T-cell counts and TCRbeta diversity were mostly attributed to newly produced T cells. Apparently early alphabetaT-cell count recovery about two months after transplant reportedly relied on only several hundred rapidly expanded clones derived from non-depleted graft cells.

From the germline V gene, CDR1 is SQVTM and CDR2 is ANQGSEA. The CDR3 spans 17 residues, from the cysteine through the phenylalanine. Only the CDR3 portion is preserved as DNA: 51 bases, with reading frame beginning at the first base. V has 4 bases trimmed and J has 5 bases trimmed; junction bases matching no gene number 17. The sequences come from PBMCs, mostly from graft donor cells, collected 180 days after TCRalphabeta/CD19-depleted stem cell transplant. The sequence joins TRBV29-1 to TRBJ2-7, with 10 bases in between that match TRBD2. The sequence derives from a male patient aged 2-15 years who had a stem cell transplant for chronic granulomatous disease, so the T cells may come from the graft donor. This receptor carries the CDR3 CSVVVRSAGGLQNEQYF. The nucleotide sequence is given as TGCAGCGTTGTAGTTCGCTCAGCGGGAGGGCTTCAAAACGAGCAGTACTTC.